This record looks at one TCR beta chain sequence and its context. The target of this receptor is not known. One base away there is no much larger clone; base qualities are not given. This sample is part of a study of T cell repertoires in cytomegalovirus infection (dated by TCRdb to between 2018 and 2020). At the level of the whole study: Alongside well-studied HLA-B-restricted epitopes, the peptide stimulations were aimed at recently identified HLA-C-restricted CMV epitopes, whose presentation resists viral immunomodulation. Donor HLA type was relevant to the analysis, as public TCR beta signatures indicated carriage of CMV infection together with the matching HLA type. Points the paper makes about the study in general: The ex vivo response was dominated by HLA-C-restricted CMV-specific TCR beta clonotypes, and the single most frequent clonotype in two of eight donors was supplied by these HLA-C-restricted clonotypes. Cumulative frequency of public TCR beta family members discriminated carriers of CMV infection plus the relevant HLA type in this cohort and an independent roughly 330-donor cohort.

The treatment or condition label, read with the paper, signifies: in vitro stimulation with specific CMV peptide epitopes to enrich CMV-specific T cells. Reads for this sample came from an Illumina HiSeq 1500. The public reads were reanalyzed by TCRdb: fastp trimming at Q25, MiXCR alignment, in-frame beta chains only. CDR3 protein sequences are deduplicated, and each keeps its most common genes and DNA. Across this sample there are roughly 990,000 distinct CDR3 sequences, with under 40% seen only once. The ten largest clones represent roughly an eighth of the sample. The clonotype originates from a human donor in good health (CMV status not recorded). Some clones in this sample may be carry-over from other donors' samples. The material sequenced was cultured CD8+ T cells from PBMCs, taken from culture after CMV antigen stimulation.

The nucleotide sequence reads as follows: TGCAGTGCTAGAGATTGGCAAAGTAGCAATCAGCCCCAGCATTTT. Translated, it gives CSARDWQSSNQPQHF. Recombination joined TRBV20-1 with TRBJ1-5; no D gene call is confident. CDR1 and CDR2, looked up from the germline V gene (reference sequence), are DFQATT and SNEGSKA. The junction shows trimming of 0 bases on V and 0 bases on J, plus 9 bases between the germline ends. The CDR3 holds 15 amino acids from the cysteine to the phenylalanine. Only CDR3 DNA remains: 45 bases, in frame from the first base.